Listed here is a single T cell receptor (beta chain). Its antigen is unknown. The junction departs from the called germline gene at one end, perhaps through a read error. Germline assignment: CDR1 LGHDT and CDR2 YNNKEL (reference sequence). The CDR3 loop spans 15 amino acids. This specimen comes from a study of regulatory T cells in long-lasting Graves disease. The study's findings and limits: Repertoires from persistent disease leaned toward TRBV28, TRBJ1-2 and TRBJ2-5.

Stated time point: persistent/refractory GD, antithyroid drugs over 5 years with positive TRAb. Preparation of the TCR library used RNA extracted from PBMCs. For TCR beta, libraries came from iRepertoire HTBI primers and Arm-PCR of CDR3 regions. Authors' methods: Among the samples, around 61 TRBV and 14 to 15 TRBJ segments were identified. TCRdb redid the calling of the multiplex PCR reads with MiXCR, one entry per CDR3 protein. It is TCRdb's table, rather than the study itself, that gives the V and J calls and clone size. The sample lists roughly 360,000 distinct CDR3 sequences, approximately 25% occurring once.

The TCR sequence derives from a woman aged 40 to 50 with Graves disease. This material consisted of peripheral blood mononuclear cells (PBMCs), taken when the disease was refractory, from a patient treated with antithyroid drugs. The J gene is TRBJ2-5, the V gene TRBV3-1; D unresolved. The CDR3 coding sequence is TGCGCCAGCAGCCAATTTACGGGCAGTCCAGGGACCCAGTACTTC. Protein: CASSQFTGSPGTQYF.